What follows is one T cell receptor (beta chain) and its context. The data derive from a study of blood T cell repertoires in COVID-19. Overall study: PBMCs, B-cell-depleted T cells, or T cells were the source of the cDNA or gDNA that made up the material.

Germline CDR1 and CDR2: SEHNR and FQNEAQ (reference sequence). V lost 3 bases, J lost 5 bases, and 7 bases lay in between. The CDR3 length is 13 residues. Adults between roughly 18 and 100 years of age took part from 20 to 25 US areas. Per the authors' pipeline: Amplifying reference gene primers gave estimates of nucleated cell counts. Using immunoSEQ multiplex PCR, the repertoire was profiled, and TCRdb retains in-frame clones only, with some absent. V and J calls and clone size are copied from that table; D and trimming were computed from the DNA. The table has about 18,000 clones, about 91% seen once.

This rearrangement joins TRBV7-9 to TRBJ1-4; no reliable D call. Sequenced input: PBMCs or T cells enriched from blood (not recorded which). This sequence was found in a woman aged 25 to 45 who had recovered from COVID-19. Here the CDR3 DNA reads TGTGCCAGCAGCTTTTCCAGGAATGAAAAACTGTTTTTT. Protein: CASSFSRNEKLFF.